The source of this TCR beta chain is a study of early stage breast cancer tumors (TCRdb year 2017). Describing the broader study: Of the 15 to 20 invasive breast tumors, about a dozen were found to be estrogen receptor-positive, progesterone receptor-positive and HER2-negative. On average, each sample had 8 to 10-fold read coverage. Across all samples, 2,500,000 or so templates representing approximately 1,000,000 unique clonotypes were detected. Of the roughly 12 ER+/PR+/HER2- tumors, eight were classified as invasive ductal carcinomas and four as invasive lobular carcinomas. The paper as a whole reports these results and caveats: Repertoires from blood and normal breast were more alike than repertoires from blood and tumor, and in about 90% of the 16 patients, comparing each tissue with blood separated tumor from normal. Enriched TCRB sequences shared across patients were found to be mostly commonly generated sequences that were unlikely to play an important role in the tumor microenvironment. Compared with adjacent normal breast tissue, tumors had roughly 2.5-fold higher T cell density and higher clonality. Chain pairing and functional markers such as CD4, CD8 and FOXP3 were not captured by bulk genomic DNA sequencing of unsorted cells. Analysis by tumor subtype was prevented by the small cohort size.

This clone occurred a few times. Its recognized antigen is unknown. No base quality information exists; no much larger clone differs at one position. About 19-55 mg of tumor tissue was diced and typically yielded more than 2.5 ug of DNA. The study profiled bulk TCR beta-chain repertoires in matched peripheral blood, tumor and adjacent normal breast tissue taken from some 17 patients with early-stage breast cancer. After resection, visually identified tumor tissue was excised and placed in prechilled RNAlater. Tumor tissue (about 20-55 mg) was diced and homogenized in RLTplus buffer with beta-mercaptoethanol and antifoaming agent using a TissueLyser II. The Qiagen AllPrep DNA/RNA Mini kit was used for genomic DNA extraction. The germline V and J ends show losses of 0 bases and 8 bases respectively, and no gene match explains 6 bases of the junction. Per the germline V gene (reference sequence), MNHNY is the CDR1 and SVGAGI is the CDR2. The CDR3 numbers 14 residues from cysteine through phenylalanine. Just CDR3 DNA is preserved here, 42 bases in frame from base 1.

Each sample was amplified in two independent genomic DNA replicates, using 0.5 ug for blood and 1.5 ug for tumor or normal breast. Following the manufacturer's instructions, the ImmunoSeq Intro kit was used to carry out TCRB sequencing on genomic DNA. For absolute quantification, the roughly 31-cycle multiplex PCR included proprietary primers along with spike-in control sequences. An 87-bp fragment spanning the CDR3 and flanking V and J genes was sequenced with single-end 150-bp reads. Each lane of an Illumina MiSeq running version 3.0 chemistry carried seven multiplexed samples, with two replicates apiece. The paper's processing steps were these. Raw data were processed by the vendor's proprietary pipeline, with both replicates merged into one result per sample. Clonotypes were defined as productive rearrangements sharing the V-gene family, CDR3 amino acid sequence and J-gene segment. To compute clonality, the normalized Shannon entropy (Pielou evenness) of TCRB abundances was subtracted from 1. To estimate T cell density, the total number of templates was divided by the input cell count, which was inferred from how much DNA went in. Recon, run with its default parameters, was used to estimate overall repertoire diversity and clonality. A clonotype counted as tumor-enriched if its abundance in tumor exceeded 0.1% and was at least 32-fold higher than its abundance in normal breast. Entries here come from immuneACCESS through TCRdb and include only in-frame sequences with V and J called. Some clones fail to appear in such tables; in the studies checked, an unresolved V gene covers under half of the shortfall, and the cause of the remainder is unknown. The D gene and trimming were derived from the DNA, and the V and J assignments and clone size from that table. For this sample there are fewer than 30,000 clones; roughly 50% appear just once. The top ten clones comprise 8.5% of the sample.

The material sequenced was breast tumor tissue. Recombination connected TRBV6-6 to TRBJ1-2; TRBD1 fits 7 bases in the junction. This clonotype was sampled from a person in their fifties with breast cancer. The DNA sequence is TGTGCCAGCAGTTACTCGTCGCAGGGGGAAGGCTACACCTTC. Its protein product is CASSYSSQGEGYTF.